This TCR beta chain was captured by sequencing in a study of blood T cell repertoires in COVID-19. In the study overall: The study drew acute and convalescent COVID-19 samples from the United States, Italy and Spain. The analysed material was cDNA or gDNA that came from T cells, B-cell-depleted T cells, or PBMCs.

This clone was counted between two and nine times. As handled by the study authors: For nucleated cells, counts were estimated from reference gene primer amplification. Some clones are missing from TCRdb's copy, which holds only in-frame ones; the method was immunoSEQ multiplex PCR. Clone size and V and J calls were adopted from that table, with D and trimming inferred from the DNA. This sample has roughly 120,000 clones, with roughly 80% found just once. This receptor was obtained from a man between 65 and 85 years old with acute or convalescent COVID-19. The sample consisted of peripheral blood.

This CDR3 is CASSQFGGSSGNTIYF. For the CDR3, the DNA is TGTGCCAGCAGCCAATTCGGGGGGAGTAGTGGAAACACCATATATTTT. The chain is built from TRBV14 and TRBJ1-3; maybe TRBD1 (5 bases). CDR1 and CDR2 from the germline V gene are SGHDN and FVKESK. V was cut by 2 bases and J by 3 bases, with 14 bases left in between. The CDR3 is made up of 16 amino acids.